The 5 T cell receptor beta chains given below trace back to one sample, sequenced in a study of tumor-infiltrating lymphocytes in primary liver carcinoma. TCR beta cDNA was reverse-transcribed from around 0.55 ug of total RNA. The reaction used a constant-region primer and ProtoScript II reverse transcriptase. Each TCR beta library was derived from three nested multiplex PCR rounds that employed slightly modified ARM-PCR. Amplification in the first two PCR rounds was performed using TRBV1-TRBV30 forward primers and a C-beta reverse primer for 9 to 11 cycles each. TCRdb analysed the multiplex PCR reads with MiXCR anew, one entry per CDR3 protein. The repertoire has approximately 110,000 distinct CDR3 sequences, roughly four fifths of them found once; the top ten carry about 20%. It was from approximately 22-30 mg of unsorted bulk tissue that RNA and DNA were co-extracted. What was sequenced was liver tumor tissue from sampling region 3. Subset reported: tumor region T3, left-lateral pole. Every receptor here comes from a man aged 35-49 years with primary liver carcinoma and hepatitis B virus infection.

As concerns this clonotype: Compared with germline, one end of the junction differs, possibly owing to a read error. The chain combines TRBV4-2 with TRBJ2-5; D unresolved. Germline-derived CDR1 and CDR2 are LGHNA and YNFKEQ. The CDR3 length is 12 residues. CDR3 nucleotide sequence: TGTGCCAGCAGCCAAGATCAGAACGACCAGTATTTC. It is translated as CASSQDQNDQYF.

For this clonotype: Likely a read error: the CDR3 ends without its conserved phenylalanine or tryptophan. The rearrangement joins TRBV29-1 to TRBJ2-3; TRBD2 is a possible D gene (6 bases). Germline CDR1 SQVTM, CDR2 ANQGSEA. This CDR3 has 15 residues. The CDR3 region has the DNA TGCAGCGTTGAGGGCGGGGCCGGCATCATAGATACACAGTATTAT. This translates into CSVEGGAGIIDTQYY.

Details on this clonotype: The CDR3 carries no conserved terminal phenylalanine or tryptophan, so it likely arises from a read error. The chain uses TRBV29-1 and TRBJ2-7; perhaps TRBD2 as D (5 bases). Germline assignment: CDR1 SQVTM and CDR2 ANQGSEA. The CDR3 spans 12 residues. V was cut by 2 bases and J by 2 bases, with 7 bases left in between. The CDR3 DNA reads TGCAGCGTTGAATTAGCGACCTACGAGCAGTACCTC. Translation: CSVELATYEQYL.

This clonotype was seen more than once but under ten times. This may arise from a read error, as a much more abundant clone is one base away. The CDR3 region is CPSSYSSGLAVSYNEQFF. CDR3 in DNA: TGTCCCAGCAGTTACTCGAGTGGGCTAGCGGTCTCCTACAATGAGCAGTTCTTC. V is TRBV6-6 and J is TRBJ2-1; 7 nucleotides match TRBD2. CDR1 and CDR2 from the germline V gene are MNHNY and SVGAGI (reference sequence). The length of the CDR3 is 18 residues.

The V gene is TRBV29-1, the J gene TRBJ1-5; D uncertain. Germline V gives CDR1 SQVTM, CDR2 ANQGSEA. V lost 5 bases, J lost 3 bases, and 11 bases lay in between. This CDR3 has 13 amino acids. CDR3 in amino acids: CSVIHVLNQPQHF. For the CDR3, the DNA is TGCAGCGTTATTCATGTGCTCAATCAGCCCCAGCATTTT.